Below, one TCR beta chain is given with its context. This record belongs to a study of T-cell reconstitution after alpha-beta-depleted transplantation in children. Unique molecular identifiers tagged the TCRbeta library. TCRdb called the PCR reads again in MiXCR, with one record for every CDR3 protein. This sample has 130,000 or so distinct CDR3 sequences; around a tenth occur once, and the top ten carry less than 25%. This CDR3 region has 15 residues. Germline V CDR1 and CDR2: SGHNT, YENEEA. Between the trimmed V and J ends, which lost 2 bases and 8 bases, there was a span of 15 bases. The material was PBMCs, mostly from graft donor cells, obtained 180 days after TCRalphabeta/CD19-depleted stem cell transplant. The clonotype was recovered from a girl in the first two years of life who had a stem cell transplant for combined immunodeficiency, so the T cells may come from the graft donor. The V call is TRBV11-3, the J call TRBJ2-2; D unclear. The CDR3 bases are TGTGCCAGCAGCTTACTGGGGAAAGACGGGGGGGAGCTGTTTTTT. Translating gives CASSLLGKDGGELFF.